This T cell receptor (beta chain) was found in a study of CD8 T cells in ankylosing spondylitis. The V gene's germline CDR1 is SGHNT and CDR2 YENEEA. There are 15 residues in the CDR3. V dropped 5 bases and J dropped 0 bases, with 10 bases sitting between them. Study results and caveats: Disease-linked clones reportedly showed significant enrichment in matched ankylosing spondylitis synovial fluid. Seemingly distinctive of ankylosing spondylitis blood was a TCR beta motif formed by eight highly homologous variants.

This clonotype was counted between two and nine times. Its antigen is as yet unknown. Making use of molecular barcodes, quantitative 5'-RACE generated TCR beta libraries. TCRdb ran MiXCR on the 5' RACE reads and lists one entry per CDR3 protein. There are about 540,000 distinct CDR3 sequences in the sample; roughly 13% occur only once, and almost 7% lies in the top ten. The chain carries TRBV11-3 and TRBJ1-4; D is unresolved. The sample taken for sequencing was blood, either unsorted or a sorted T cell fraction (not recorded which). The clonotype comes from a male donor with ankylosing spondylitis. The CDR3 region is CASSPNSATNEKLFF. CDR3 in DNA: TGTGCCAGCAGCCCAAACAGTGCAACTAATGAAAAACTGTTTTTT.